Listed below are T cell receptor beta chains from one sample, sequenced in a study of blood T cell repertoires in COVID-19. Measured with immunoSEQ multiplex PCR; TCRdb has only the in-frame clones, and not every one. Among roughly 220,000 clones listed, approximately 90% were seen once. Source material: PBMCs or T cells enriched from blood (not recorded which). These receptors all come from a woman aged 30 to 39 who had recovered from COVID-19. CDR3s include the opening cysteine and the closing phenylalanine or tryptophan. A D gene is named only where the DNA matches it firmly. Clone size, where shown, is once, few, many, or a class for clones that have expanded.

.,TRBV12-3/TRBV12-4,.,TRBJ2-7,CASSLLSVYEQYF,TGTGCCAGCAGTTTACTGTCGGTCTACGAGCAGTACTTC
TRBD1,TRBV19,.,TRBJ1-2,CASSIQGNYGYTF,TGTGCCAGTAGCATACAGGGGAACTATGGCTACACCTTC
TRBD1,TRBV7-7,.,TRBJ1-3,CARPEPGTVIGNTIYF,TGTGCCAGGCCGGAGCCCGGGACAGTTATTGGAAACACCATATATTTT
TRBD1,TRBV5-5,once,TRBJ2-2,CASSTRTGGNTGELFF,TGTGCCAGCAGCACGAGGACAGGGGGGAACACCGGGGAGCTGTTTTTT
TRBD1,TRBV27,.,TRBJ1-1,CASSPRTGAEAFF,TGTGCCAGCAGTCCAAGGACAGGGGCTGAAGCTTTCTTT
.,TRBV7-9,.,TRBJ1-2,CASRQGSGYTF,TGTGCCAGCAGGCAGGGGAGTGGCTACACCTTC
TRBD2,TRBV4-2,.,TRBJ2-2,CASSLRGGPGELFF,TGTGCCAGCAGCCTCCGGGGGGGCCCCGGGGAGCTGTTTTTT
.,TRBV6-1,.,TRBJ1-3,CASSESPTRNTIYF,TGTGCCAGCAGTGAATCCCCGACACGGAACACCATATATTTT
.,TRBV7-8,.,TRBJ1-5,CASSVGIRGHSNQPQHF,TGTGCCAGCAGCGTAGGGATCAGGGGACATAGCAATCAGCCCCAGCATTTT
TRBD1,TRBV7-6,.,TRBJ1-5,CASSPSPVGGRGLDQPQHF,TGTGCCAGCAGCCCGAGCCCGGTTGGGGGCAGGGGGCTCGATCAGCCCCAGCATTTT
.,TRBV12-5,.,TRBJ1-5,CASGLVPLDPRVHQPQHF,TGTGCTAGTGGTTTGGTACCTCTCGACCCGAGGGTCCATCAGCCCCAGCATTTT
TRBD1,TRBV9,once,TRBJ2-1,CASSRTGGRNEQFF,TGTGCCAGCAGCCGGACAGGGGGCAGGAATGAGCAGTTCTTC
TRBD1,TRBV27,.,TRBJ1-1,CASRSQGYTEAFF,TGTGCCAGCAGGTCACAGGGGTACACTGAAGCTTTCTTT
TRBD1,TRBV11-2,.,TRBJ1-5,CASSLGPGGNQPQHF,TGTGCCAGCAGCTTAGGTCCAGGGGGGAATCAGCCCCAGCATTTT
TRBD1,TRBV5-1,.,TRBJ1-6,CASSPDRGYNSPLHF,TGCGCCAGCAGCCCGGACAGGGGTTATAATTCACCCCTCCACTTT
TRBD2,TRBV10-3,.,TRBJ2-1,CAIRVAGGPGYNEQFF,TGTGCCATCAGGGTGGCGGGGGGGCCAGGCTACAATGAGCAGTTCTTC
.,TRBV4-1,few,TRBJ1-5,CASSQTQGQPQHF,TGCGCCAGCAGCCAAACACAGGGACAGCCCCAGCATTTT
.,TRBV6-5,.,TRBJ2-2,CASSYLGGGELFF,TGTGCCAGCAGTTACCTGGGGGGCGGGGAGCTGTTTTTT
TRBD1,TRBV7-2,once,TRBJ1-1,CASSLAGRGTEAFF,TGTGCCAGCAGCTTAGCAGGCAGGGGGACTGAAGCTTTCTTT
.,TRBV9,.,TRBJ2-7,CASSVEGTPYGEQYF,TGTGCCAGCAGCGTAGAGGGGACTCCGTACGGCGAGCAGTACTTC
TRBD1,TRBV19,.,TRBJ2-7,CASSMGTGSYEQYF,TGTGCCAGTAGTATGGGGACAGGCTCCTACGAGCAGTACTTC
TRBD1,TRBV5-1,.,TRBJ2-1,CASRRTGDRAYNEQFF,TGCGCCAGCAGACGGACAGGTGATAGGGCCTACAATGAGCAGTTCTTC
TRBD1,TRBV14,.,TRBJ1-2,CASSPRDRYYGYTF,TGTGCCAGCAGCCCACGGGACAGGTACTATGGCTACACCTTC
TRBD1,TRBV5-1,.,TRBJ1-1,CASSLSGQDTEAFF,TGCGCCAGCAGCTTGTCCGGACAGGACACTGAAGCTTTCTTT
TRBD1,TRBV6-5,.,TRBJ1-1,CASKQGATNTEAFF,TGTGCCAGCAAGCAGGGGGCGACGAACACTGAAGCTTTCTTT
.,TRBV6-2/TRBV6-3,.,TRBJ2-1,CASSYRGPSYNEQFF,TGTGCCAGCAGTTACCGGGGTCCTTCCTACAATGAGCAGTTCTTC
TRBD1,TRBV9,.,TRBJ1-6,CASSEGQFSSPLHF,TGTGCCAGCAGCGAGGGACAGTTTTCCTCACCCCTCCACTTT
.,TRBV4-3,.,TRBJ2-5,CASSQEIAPGQETQYF,TGCGCCAGCAGCCAAGAGATAGCACCGGGCCAAGAGACCCAGTACTTC
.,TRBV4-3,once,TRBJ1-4,CASSQEGGSNEKLFF,TGCGCCAGCAGCCAAGAAGGGGGATCTAATGAAAAACTGTTTTTT
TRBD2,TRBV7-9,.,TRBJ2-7,CASSSSGGWGTYEQYF,TGTGCCAGCAGCTCCAGCGGGGGCTGGGGCACCTACGAGCAGTACTTC
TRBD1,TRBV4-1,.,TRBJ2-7,CASSHLRTGSYEQYF,TGCGCCAGCAGCCATCTCAGGACAGGTTCCTACGAGCAGTACTTC
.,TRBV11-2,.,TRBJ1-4,CASSLGGDEKLFF,TGTGCCAGCAGCCTAGGGGGGGATGAAAAACTGTTTTTT
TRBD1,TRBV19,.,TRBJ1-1,CASSLQGVGTEAFF,TGTGCCAGTAGTCTACAGGGGGTAGGGACTGAAGCTTTCTTT
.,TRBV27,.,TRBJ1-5,CASSSTGRQPQHF,TGTGCCAGCAGTTCCACAGGTCGTCAGCCCCAGCATTTT
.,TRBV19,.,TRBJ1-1,CASSWGGAVNTEAFF,TGTGCCAGTAGTTGGGGGGGGGCCGTGAACACTGAAGCTTTCTTT
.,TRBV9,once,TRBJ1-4,CASSVGQFNEKLFF,TGTGCCAGCAGCGTAGGACAGTTTAATGAAAAACTGTTTTTT
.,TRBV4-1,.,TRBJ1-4,CASSPNTNRWTNEKLFF,TGCGCCAGCAGCCCGAACACTAACCGGTGGACTAATGAAAAACTGTTTTTT
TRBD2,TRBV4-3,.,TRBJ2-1,CASSQVWRGAGDEQFF,TGCGCCAGCAGCCAAGTTTGGCGGGGGGCCGGAGATGAGCAGTTCTTC
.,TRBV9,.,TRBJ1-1,CASSVEAVNTEAFF,TGTGCCAGCAGCGTAGAGGCGGTGAACACTGAAGCTTTCTTT
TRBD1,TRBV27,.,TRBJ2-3,CASSQRIMTGDFRPDTQYF,TGTGCCAGCAGCCAGAGAATAATGACAGGGGATTTTCGTCCAGATACGCAGTATTTT
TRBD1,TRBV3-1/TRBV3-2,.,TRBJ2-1,CASSQVSRTGFYEQFF,TGTGCCAGCAGCCAAGTCTCCCGGACAGGATTTTATGAGCAGTTCTTC
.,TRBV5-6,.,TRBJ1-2,CASSFVQGQFYYGYTF,TGTGCCAGCAGTTTCGTACAGGGTCAGTTCTACTATGGCTACACCTTC
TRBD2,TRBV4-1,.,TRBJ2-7,CASSPLGLAGGRYEQYF,TGCGCCAGCAGCCCACTTGGACTAGCGGGGGGGCGATACGAGCAGTACTTC
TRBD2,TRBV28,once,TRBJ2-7,CASSFSGRAYEQYF,TGTGCCAGCAGTTTTAGCGGGAGAGCCTACGAGCAGTACTTC
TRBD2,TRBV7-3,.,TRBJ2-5,CASSRSGGFQETQYF,TGTGCCAGCAGCCGGAGCGGGGGTTTCCAAGAGACCCAGTACTTC
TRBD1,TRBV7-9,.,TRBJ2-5,CASSHPGQGFLETQYF,TGTGCCAGCAGCCACCCGGGACAGGGGTTTTTAGAGACCCAGTACTTC
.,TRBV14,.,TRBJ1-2,CASSQDVGTVYGYTF,TGTGCCAGCAGCCAAGATGTCGGCACAGTCTATGGCTACACCTTC
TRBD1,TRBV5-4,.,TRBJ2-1,CASSGRGSGYNEQFF,TGTGCCAGCAGCGGCAGGGGGTCTGGATACAATGAGCAGTTCTTC
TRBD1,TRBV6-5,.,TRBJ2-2,CAVQGAATGELFF,TGTGCCGTACAGGGGGCTGCCACCGGGGAGCTGTTTTTT
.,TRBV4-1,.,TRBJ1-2,CASSDRSYGYTF,TGCGCCAGCAGCGACAGAAGCTATGGCTACACCTTC
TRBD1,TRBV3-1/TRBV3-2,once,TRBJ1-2,CASSPGRTGEQDYGYTF,TGTGCCAGCAGCCCAGGACGGACAGGTGAACAGGACTATGGCTACACCTTC
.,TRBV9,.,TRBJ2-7,CASSVYGDTIYEQYF,TGTGCCAGCAGCGTCTATGGGGACACGATCTACGAGCAGTACTTC
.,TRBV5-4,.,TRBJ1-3,CASSLGGGFPFGGNTIYF,TGTGCCAGCAGCTTGGGAGGAGGGTTCCCTTTTGGGGGAAACACCATATATTTT